What follows are 27 T cell receptor beta chains derived from one specimen sequenced in a study of blood T cell repertoires in COVID-19. The data were produced by immunoSEQ multiplex PCR, yet TCRdb's version contains in-frame clones alone and is incomplete. The table has around 180,000 clones, 70% to 90% seen once. The specimen sequenced was peripheral blood. These receptors were taken from a man aged 55 to 70 with acute or convalescent COVID-19.

This clone was seen only once. J is TRBJ1-1 and V is TRBV5-8; no definite D call. Trimming pared 0 bases from V and 1 base from J, leaving 7 bases between. The CDR3 spans 14 residues. Per germline, CDR1 SGHTS and CDR2 YDEGEE. CDR3 nucleotide sequence: TGTGCCAGCAGCTTGGGCCGGGGGAACACTGAAGCTTTCTTT. Protein product: CASSLGRGNTEAFF.

V usage is TRBV3-1 (or the pseudogene TRBV3-2) and J usage is TRBJ2-2, with D tentatively TRBD2 (6 bases). Per the germline V gene, CDR1 is LGHDT and CDR2 is YNNKEL (reference sequence). The CDR3 covers 17 residues. V was trimmed by 6 bases and J by 2 bases, leaving 19 bases between them. CDR3: CASRPRGSVSNTGELFF. DNA for the CDR3: TGTGCCAGCAGGCCCCGGGGGAGCGTTTCAAACACCGGGGAGCTGTTTTTT.

This chain uses TRBV5-1 with TRBJ2-7; 8 bases are a match to TRBD1. This CDR3 is 16 amino acids long. Germline V gene data show CDR1 as SGHRS and CDR2 as YFSETQ. The V gene end was trimmed by 0 bases and the J gene end by 7 bases; junction bases not matched to a gene: 12. The CDR3 loop is CASSLGWGQGAGEQYF. The CDR3 DNA is TGCGCCAGCAGCTTGGGGTGGGGTCAGGGGGCTGGAGAGCAGTACTTC.

The chain recombines TRBV5-1 with TRBJ2-7, with 12 bases matching TRBD2. Germline CDR1 SGHRS, CDR2 YFSETQ. V was pared by 3 bases and J by 6 bases, with 1 base of the junction left unmatched. The CDR3 runs 13 residues. CDR3 protein: CASSSSGRGEQYF. The CDR3 nucleotides are TGCGCCAGCAGCTCTAGCGGGAGGGGCGAGCAGTACTTC. The full variable domain, in which reference TRBV5-1 and TRBJ2-7 provide the parts outside the CDR3, is KAGVTQTPRYLIKTRGQQVTLSCSPISGHRSVSWYQQTPGQGLQFLFEYFSETQRNKGNFPGRFSGRQFSNSRSEMNVSTLELGDSALYLCASSSSGRGEQYFGPGTRLTVT.

This chain connects TRBV6-5 to TRBJ2-1; D might be TRBD2 (5 bases). Germline loops: CDR1 MNHEY, CDR2 SVGAGI. The CDR3 contains 15 residues. Trimming stripped 8 bases from V and 1 base from J, with 15 bases between. CDR3 bases: TGTGCCAGCGTTGGCGGGTTGAGATCCTACAATGAGCAGTTCTTC. Its translation: CASVGGLRSYNEQFF.

This sequence joins TRBV18 and TRBJ2-7; D is unresolved. Trimming removed 3 bases from V and 0 bases from J, with 12 bases in between. Germline CDR1 reads KGHSH; CDR2 reads LQKENI. The CDR3 length is 15 residues. The CDR3 DNA is TGTGCCAGCTCACCGCTGCGCTCAAGCTCCTACGAGCAGTACTTC. Translation: CASSPLRSSSYEQYF.

CDR3 sequence: CASSDGGTNEKLFF. CDR3 coding DNA: TGTGCCAGCAGTGACGGGGGGACTAATGAAAAACTGTTTTTT. J is TRBJ1-4 and V is TRBV6-6; D possibly corresponds to TRBD1 (5 bases). The CDR3 has 14 amino acids. The germline V gene has CDR1 MNHNY and CDR2 SVGAGI (reference sequence). Trimming took off 5 bases at V and 2 bases at J, with 9 bases between the two ends.

The rearrangement links TRBV28 to TRBJ2-1; the match to TRBD1 covers 11 bases. V lost 8 bases, J lost 7 bases, and 10 bases stayed unmatched. Germline-derived CDR1 and CDR2 are MDHEN and SYDVKM. The CDR3 runs 15 residues. The CDR3 DNA is TGTGCCAGCCTACGTGGGGACAGGGGGTCGAATGAGCAGTTCTTC. It yields the protein CASLRGDRGSNEQFF.

The sample holds one count of this clone. CDR3 in DNA: TGTGCCAGCAGCTTAGTGGCAGGGGAGAACGAGCAGTACTTC. Translation: CASSLVAGENEQYF. V is TRBV11-2 and J is TRBJ2-7; TRBD1 might be the D (6 bases). V lost 1 base to trimming and J lost 5 bases, with 12 bases between them. The CDR3 runs to 14 residues. Germline V lookup: CDR1 SGHAT, CDR2 FQNNGV.

The V gene is TRBV12-1, the J gene TRBJ2-1; the table assigns TRBD2, which was not confirmed against the DNA. TRBV12-1 is recorded as a pseudogene. CDR3 length: 14 residues. CDR3 sequence (DNA): TGTGCCAGCAGCTTTGCGCAAGGGGAGGATGAGCAGTTCTTC. It is translated as CASSFAQGEDEQFF.

The chain recombines TRBV7-3 with TRBJ2-3; perhaps TRBD2 as D (6 bases). Trimming removed 2 bases at V and 4 bases at J, with 13 bases between. CDR1 and CDR2 from the germline V gene are SGHTA and FQGTGA. The CDR3 runs to 15 residues. CDR3 loop: CASSLGGRPADTQYF. CDR3 nucleotides: TGTGCCAGCAGCTTAGGTGGGAGGCCCGCAGATACGCAGTATTTT. Combining the CDR3 with reference TRBV7-3 and TRBJ2-3 gives the whole variable domain GAGVSQTPSNKVTEKGKYVELRCDPISGHTALYWYRQSLGQGPEFLIYFQGTGAADDSGLPNDRFFAVRPEGSVSTLKIQRTERGDSAVYLCASSLGGRPADTQYFGPGTRLTVL.

The J gene is TRBJ1-6, the V gene TRBV7-8; 8 bases are a match to TRBD1. The ends lost 1 base at V and 7 bases at J; junction bases unmatched: 6. The CDR3 consists of 16 residues. Germline V gene sequence: CDR1 SGHVS, CDR2 FQNEAQ. In DNA, the CDR3 is TGTGCCAGCAGCTTAGTCAGGGGGCTTAGGAATTCACCCCTCCACTTT. It yields the protein CASSLVRGLRNSPLHF.

The chain joins TRBV29-1 to TRBJ1-1; 8 bases match TRBD1. Germline trimming cut 0 bases from V and 6 bases from J; bases unmatched to any gene: 3. Germline loops: CDR1 SQVTM, CDR2 ANQGSEA. The CDR3 is made up of 13 amino acids. The CDR3 region has the DNA TGCAGCGTTGAAGAAGACAGGGGCTCTGAAGCTTTCTTT. As protein: CSVEEDRGSEAFF. The variable domain in full, with the rest retrieved from reference TRBV29-1 and TRBJ1-1, is SAVISQKPSRDICQRGTSLTIQCQVDSQVTMMFWYRQQPGQSLTLIATANQGSEATYESGFVIDKFPISRPNLTFSTLTVSNMSPEDSSIYLCSVEEDRGSEAFFGQGTRLTVV.

This clone was found a few times. The chain uses TRBV10-3 and TRBJ2-5, with D possibly matching TRBD1 (6 bases). The germline V and J ends were trimmed by 6 bases and 2 bases, with 16 bases remaining between them. This CDR3 has 15 amino acids. The germline V gene encodes CDR1 ENHRY and CDR2 SYGVKD. CDR3 residues: CAIRRTAEVQETQYF. Here the CDR3 DNA reads TGTGCCATCAGGAGGACAGCCGAGGTGCAAGAGACCCAGTACTTC.

The chain combines TRBV28 with TRBJ1-4; the match to TRBD1 covers 10 bases. The CDR3 length is 14 residues. Losses at the gene ends were 5 bases for V and 8 bases for J; bases not matched to a gene: 5. Germline V CDR1 and CDR2: MDHEN, SYDVKM. CDR3 nucleotide sequence: TGTGCCAGCAGTCCGGGACAGGGGCGCGAAAAACTGTTTTTT. Protein: CASSPGQGREKLFF.

The J gene is TRBJ1-2, the V gene TRBV4-1, with D perhaps TRBD1 (5 bases). Trimming removed 0 bases at V and 8 bases at J, with 10 bases between. CDR3 size: 13 residues. In germline, CDR1 is MGHRA, CDR2 YSYEKL. CDR3 protein: CASSQEQGRGYTF. CDR3 DNA: TGCGCCAGCAGCCAAGAGCAGGGTCGGGGCTACACCTTC.

The chain carries TRBV7-3 and TRBJ2-1, with unresolved D. The CDR3 covers 13 residues. V dropped 1 base and J dropped 9 bases, with 10 bases sitting between them. Germline CDR1 is SGHTA and CDR2 is FQGTGA. CDR3 in DNA: TGTGCCAGCAGCTTAATTCCGCGAGTTGAGCAGTTCTTC. Protein sequence: CASSLIPRVEQFF.

V and J are TRBV4-2 and TRBJ2-7; 9 positions match TRBD2. CDR3 length: 16 amino acids. V trimming: 3 bases; J trimming: 6 bases; junction bases outside the gene matches: 12. Germline CDR1 and CDR2: LGHNA and YNFKEQ. The DNA of the CDR3 is TGTGCCAGCAGCCAGCCCGCGGGAGGGCCGGGGGGCGAGCAGTACTTC. This gives the protein CASSQPAGGPGGEQYF.

The genes are TRBV5-1 and TRBJ2-3, with no clear D. This CDR3 is 14 amino acids long. Germline V gene sequence: CDR1 SGHRS, CDR2 YFSETQ. V was cut by 1 base and J by 1 base, with 7 bases left in between. The CDR3 DNA reads as TGCGCCAGCAGCTTGTTTCGGGGCACAGATACGCAGTATTTT. It translates to CASSLFRGTDTQYF.

The chain employs TRBV6-1 and TRBJ2-1, with D possibly TRBD1 on 9 matching bases. CDR3 length: 20 amino acids. V lost 2 bases and J lost 9, with 32 bases in between. Germline lookup yields CDR1 MNHNS and CDR2 SASEGT. The CDR3 nucleotides read TGTGCCAGCAGTGAATCGGGGACAGGGACCCTCGGGAGGGCCGTACGTGAGCAGTTCTTC. Residues: CASSESGTGTLGRAVREQFF.

The rearrangement uses TRBV28 and TRBJ1-2; no clear D. The germline V gene has CDR1 MDHEN and CDR2 SYDVKM. The CDR3 has 15 amino acids. Trimming pared 5 bases from V and 4 bases from J, leaving 17 bases between. This CDR3 is CASSPTRKQFYGYTF. The DNA for the CDR3 is TGTGCCAGCAGTCCAACTCGGAAACAGTTCTATGGCTACACCTTC.

For this clone: Other DNA sequences in this sample translate to the same CDR3. This chain joins TRBV27 and TRBJ2-7; TRBD1 might be the D (5 bases). The CDR3 sequence is 13 residues long. V was shortened by 3 bases and J by 3 bases, with 9 bases between the two germline ends. Germline V gives CDR1 MNHEY, CDR2 SMNVEV (reference sequence). The CDR3, as DNA: TGTGCCAGCAGTTTGGGGCAGTACTACGAGCAGTACTTC. Translated, it gives CASSLGQYYEQYF.

This chain joins TRBV19 and TRBJ2-5; TRBD2 is a possible D gene (6 bases). In germline, CDR1 is LNHDA, CDR2 SQIVND (reference sequence). The CDR3 spans 14 residues. V was cut by 10 bases and J by 5 bases, with 20 bases left in between. The CDR3 reads CAIHETRRWETQYF. The CDR3 DNA reads TGTGCCATACACGAGACTAGACGGTGGGAGACCCAGTACTTC.

The CDR3 loop is CASSPLLTGDEQFF. DNA for the CDR3: TGTGCCAGCAGCCCACTCCTAACAGGGGATGAGCAGTTCTTC. The chain links TRBV5-4 to TRBJ2-1; TRBD1 matches at 7 bases. V lost 4 bases and J lost 8; bases outside the gene matches: 9. The length of the CDR3 is 14 residues. Germline V lookup: CDR1 SGHNT, CDR2 YYREEE (reference sequence).

This clone came up a few times. This rearrangement joins TRBV19 to TRBJ1-2; no clear D gene. Trimming pared 3 bases from V and 2 bases from J, leaving 7 bases between. CDR1 and CDR2 from the germline V gene are LNHDA and SQIVND (reference sequence). The CDR3 runs 13 residues. The CDR3 DNA is TGTGCCAGTAGTATGGTAGAAAACTATGGCTACACCTTC. It yields the protein CASSMVENYGYTF.

V and J are TRBV28 and TRBJ2-2; TRBD2 matches 15 bases. CDR3 size: 18 residues. Germline loops: CDR1 MDHEN, CDR2 SYDVKM. Trimming removed 5 bases from V and 6 bases from J; junction bases left unmatched: 10. The CDR3 here is CASSTGLAGGPASGELFF. The DNA for the CDR3 is TGTGCCAGCAGTACCGGACTAGCGGGAGGGCCTGCTTCCGGGGAGCTGTTTTTT.

V gene TRBV13 combines with J gene TRBJ2-1; D possibly corresponds to TRBD2 (6 bases). In germline, CDR1 is PRHDT, CDR2 FYEKMQ (reference sequence). Trimming took off 0 bases at V and 5 bases at J, with 23 bases between the two ends. This CDR3 comprises 19 residues. The CDR3 nucleotides read TGTGCCAGCAGCTTAGGTGGGGTGTCGCGGGGCCGGGACGACAATGAGCAGTTCTTC. Encoded protein: CASSLGGVSRGRDDNEQFF.